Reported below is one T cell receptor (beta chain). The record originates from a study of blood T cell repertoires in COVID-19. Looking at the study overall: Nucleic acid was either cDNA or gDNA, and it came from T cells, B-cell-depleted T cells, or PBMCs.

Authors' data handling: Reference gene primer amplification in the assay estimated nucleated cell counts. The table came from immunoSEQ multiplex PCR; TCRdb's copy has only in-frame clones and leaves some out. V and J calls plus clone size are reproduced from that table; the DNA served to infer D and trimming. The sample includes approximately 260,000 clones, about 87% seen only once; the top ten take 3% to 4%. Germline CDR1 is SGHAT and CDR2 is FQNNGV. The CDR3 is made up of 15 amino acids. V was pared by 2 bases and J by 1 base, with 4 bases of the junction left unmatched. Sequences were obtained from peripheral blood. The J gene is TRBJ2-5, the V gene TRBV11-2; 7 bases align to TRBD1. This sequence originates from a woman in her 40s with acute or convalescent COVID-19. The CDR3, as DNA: TGTGCCAGCAGCTTAAACAGGGGCGTCCAAGAGACCCAGTACTTC. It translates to CASSLNRGVQETQYF.